This T cell receptor beta chain was identified during a study of cytomegalovirus exposure and HLA in healthy donors. The PCR was carried out with 60 Vbeta primers and 13 Jbeta primers. Clones were sequenced by immunoSEQ multiplex PCR, and TCRdb holds only the in-frame ones, with some missing. The sample has around 150,000 clones, roughly three quarters seen once. Trimming at V came to 8 bases and at J to 4 bases, leaving 5 bases not matched to a gene. Looked up from germline, CDR1 is WSHSY and CDR2 is SAAADI. The CDR3 covers 14 residues. The chain carries TRBV10-2 and TRBJ2-7; 13 nucleotides agree with TRBD2. The receptor comes from a man aged 30 to 45 in good health and CMV-seronegative. Sequencing was done on a sample of PBMCs. The CDR3 sequence: CASSETSGRYEQYF. In DNA, the CDR3 is TGCGCCAGCTCCGAGACTAGCGGGAGGTACGAGCAGTACTTC.